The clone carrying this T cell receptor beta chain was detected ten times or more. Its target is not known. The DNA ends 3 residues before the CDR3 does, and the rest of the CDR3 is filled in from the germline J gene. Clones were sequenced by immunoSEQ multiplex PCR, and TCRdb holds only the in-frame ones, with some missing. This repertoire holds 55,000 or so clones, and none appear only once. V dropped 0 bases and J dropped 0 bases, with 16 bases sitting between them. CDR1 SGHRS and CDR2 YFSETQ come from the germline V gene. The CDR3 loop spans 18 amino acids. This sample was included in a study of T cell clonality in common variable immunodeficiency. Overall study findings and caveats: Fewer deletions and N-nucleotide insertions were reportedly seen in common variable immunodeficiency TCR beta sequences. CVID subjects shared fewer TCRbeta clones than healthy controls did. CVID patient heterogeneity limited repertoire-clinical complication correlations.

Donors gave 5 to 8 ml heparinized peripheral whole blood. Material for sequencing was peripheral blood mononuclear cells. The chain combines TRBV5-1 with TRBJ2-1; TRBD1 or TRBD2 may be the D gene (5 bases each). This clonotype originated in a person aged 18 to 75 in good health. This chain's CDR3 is CASSLVPLRGASYNEQFF. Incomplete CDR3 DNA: TGCGCCAGCAGCTTGGTCCCCCTAAGAGGGGCCTCCTACAATGAG.